Described below is a single TCR beta chain sequence and its context. No antigen is known for it. This may come from a read error, since a much larger clone is one base off. Via MiXCR, TCRdb re-called the reads, giving one row per CDR3 protein. Here the sample spans some 900,000 distinct CDR3 sequences, about 30% being singletons. The data stem from a study of T cell repertoires in cytomegalovirus infection. Study as a whole: Researchers turned to recently identified HLA-C-restricted CMV epitopes as well as well-studied HLA-B-restricted ones. Shared public TCR beta signatures pointed to both CMV infection and a matching HLA type. Study findings and constraints: HLA-C-restricted CMV clonotypes gave the most frequent clonotype in two of eight donors. Identification of carriers of CMV plus the relevant HLA was achieved through cumulative public TCR beta family frequency.

With 10 bases removed from V and 3 bases from J, the gap between germline ends came to 23 bases. CDR3 length equals 16 residues. Germline CDR1 reads MNHNS; CDR2 reads SASEGT. This TCR derives from a human donor in good health (CMV status not recorded). Some clones in this sample may be carry-over from other donors' samples. The chain uses TRBV6-1 and TRBJ2-3, with no clear D. The sample here was cultured CD8+ T cells from PBMCs, taken from culture after CMV antigen stimulation. Here the CDR3 DNA reads TGTGCCAACATGTCCGGACCTTTTTTCGGGACAGATACGCAGTATTTT. Residues: CANMSGPFFGTDTQYF.